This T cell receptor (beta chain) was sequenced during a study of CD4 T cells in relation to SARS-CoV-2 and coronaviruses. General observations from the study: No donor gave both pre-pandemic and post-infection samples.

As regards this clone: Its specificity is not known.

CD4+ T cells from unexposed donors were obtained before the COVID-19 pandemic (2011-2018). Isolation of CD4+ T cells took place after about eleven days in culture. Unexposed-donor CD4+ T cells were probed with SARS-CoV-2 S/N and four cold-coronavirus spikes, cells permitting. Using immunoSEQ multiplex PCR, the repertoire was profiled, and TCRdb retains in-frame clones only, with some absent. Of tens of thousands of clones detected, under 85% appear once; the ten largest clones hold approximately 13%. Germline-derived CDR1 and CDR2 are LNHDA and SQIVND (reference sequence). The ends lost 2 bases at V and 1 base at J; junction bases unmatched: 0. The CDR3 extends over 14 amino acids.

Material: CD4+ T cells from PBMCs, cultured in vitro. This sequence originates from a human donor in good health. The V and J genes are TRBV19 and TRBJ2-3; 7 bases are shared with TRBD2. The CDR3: CASSITSGTDTQYF. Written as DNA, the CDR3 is TGTGCCAGTAGTATAACTAGCGGCACAGATACGCAGTATTTT.